A selection of T cell receptor beta chains follows, all from one sample in a study of T cell responses to AZD1222 COVID-19 vaccine. The method was immunoSEQ multiplex PCR; TCRdb's version includes in-frame clones alone and lacks a portion of them. Here the sample spans 170,000 or so clones, 90% to 95% being singletons. The starting material was peripheral blood, obtained 28 days after the second dose of the MenACWY control vaccine. Every receptor here comes from an adult who received the MenACWY meningococcal vaccine as a control. Each CDR3 is given with its conserved first and last residue. D genes are given only for firm matches. The listing skips clone size in some rows; elsewhere it reads once, few, many or a size class.

abundance	v_gene	j_gene	d_gene	CDR3nt	CDR3aa
NA	TRBV6-2/TRBV6-3	TRBJ1-1	TRBD1	TGTGCCAGCAGTTATGAGGCTAGGACAGGGCGGATGAACACTGAAGCTTTCTTT	CASSYEARTGRMNTEAFF
once	TRBV4-1	TRBJ1-5	NA	TGCGCCAGCAGCCAACTTGAGGGTGGGCAGCCCCAGCATTTT	CASSQLEGGQPQHF
NA	TRBV7-2	TRBJ2-7	NA	TGTGCCAGCAGCTCTACCTACGAGCAGTACTTC	CASSSTYEQYF
NA	TRBV5-1	TRBJ2-2	NA	TGCGCCAGCAGCTTGGACACCACGAACACCGGGGAGCTGTTTTTT	CASSLDTTNTGELFF
NA	TRBV30	TRBJ1-6	NA	TGTGCCTGGAAGGGGGAAAATTATAATTCACCCCTCCACTTT	CAWKGENYNSPLHF
NA	TRBV7-9	TRBJ2-3	TRBD1	TGTGCCAGCAGCAGAGACAGGGCCCGCACAGATACGCAGTATTTT	CASSRDRARTDTQYF
NA	TRBV11-2	TRBJ2-5	TRBD2	TGTGCCAGCAGCCTTAGACTAGCGGGGGGACAAGAGACCCAGTACTTC	CASSLRLAGGQETQYF
NA	TRBV18	TRBJ1-2	TRBD1	TGTGCCAGCTCAACAGGGGTTTCGGGCTACACCTTC	CASSTGVSGYTF
NA	TRBV7-8	TRBJ1-3	NA	TGTGCCAGCAGCTTATGGCCCCAGGGGCCTGGAAACACCATATATTTT	CASSLWPQGPGNTIYF
NA	TRBV13	TRBJ1-4	NA	TGTGCCAGCAGCTTAGGCCTAGGGGAGACAACTAATGAAAAACTGTTTTTT	CASSLGLGETTNEKLFF
NA	TRBV6-5	TRBJ1-1	TRBD1	TGTGCCAGCAGTTCCCAGGGGGGTACTGAAGCTTTCTTT	CASSSQGGTEAFF
NA	TRBV2	TRBJ1-3	NA	TGTGCCAGCAGGAATGGAGACACCATATATTTT	CASRNGDTIYF
NA	TRBV5-5	TRBJ1-6	NA	TGTGCCAGCAGCTTGGTAACTAGCTCCTATAATTCACCCCTCCACTTT	CASSLVTSSYNSPLHF
NA	TRBV5-4	TRBJ2-3	NA	TGTGCCAGCAGCTTGCAGGCGGGCCCAGATACGCAGTATTTT	CASSLQAGPDTQYF
NA	TRBV4-1	TRBJ1-5	TRBD1	TGCGCCAGCAGCCCCCGGGACAGGGATGGCAATCAGCCCCAGCATTTT	CASSPRDRDGNQPQHF
NA	TRBV5-6	TRBJ2-7	NA	TGTGCCAGCAGCTTGGGGCAGGGCCACGAGCAGTACTTC	CASSLGQGHEQYF
NA	TRBV18	TRBJ1-2	NA	TGTGCCAGCTCCAAGGACATTAACTATGGCTACACCTTC	CASSKDINYGYTF
NA	TRBV30	TRBJ1-1	NA	TGTGCCTGGAGCCCTACAGATTATTCAGAAGCTTTCTTT	CAWSPTDYSEAFF
NA	TRBV5-1	TRBJ1-1	NA	TGCGCCAGCAGCTTGGGAGGGGATCGAGCTTTCTTT	CASSLGGDRAFF
NA	TRBV19	TRBJ1-2	NA	TGTGCCAGTAGTCTAGATTATTATGGCTACACCTTC	CASSLDYYGYTF
NA	TRBV6-5	TRBJ1-2	NA	TGTGCCAGCAGCTCCGTAGCTAACTATGGCTACACCTTC	CASSSVANYGYTF
NA	TRBV29-1	TRBJ1-1	NA	TGCAGCGTTGAAGGAGAAGTCTGGGGCACTGAAGCTTTCTTT	CSVEGEVWGTEAFF
NA	TRBV12-3/TRBV12-4	TRBJ1-1	NA	TGTGCCAGCAGTTTTGGTCAGGGGACTGAAGCTTTCTTT	CASSFGQGTEAFF
NA	TRBV10-1	TRBJ1-1	NA	TGCGCCAGCAGGCCCGAACGGCGGACAGTCAAAGCTTTCTTT	CASRPERRTVKAFF
few	TRBV25-1	TRBJ1-2	NA	TGTGCCAGCAGTGAATTTGGCGGAAACTATGGCTACACCTTC	CASSEFGGNYGYTF
NA	TRBV18	TRBJ2-1	TRBD1	TGTGCCAGCTCACCGGGCGGGACAGGGCAAAATGAGCAGTTCTTC	CASSPGGTGQNEQFF
NA	TRBV19	TRBJ1-5	TRBD1	TGTGCCAGTATCGTGACAGGGATAGGTAGCAATCAGCCCCAGCATTTT	CASIVTGIGSNQPQHF
NA	TRBV5-1	TRBJ1-2	NA	TGCGCCAGCAGCTTCGACCAGGGAGGCTACACCTTC	CASSFDQGGYTF
once	TRBV30	TRBJ1-2	NA	TGTGCCTCCCCGGCGGACAGCCGAGCTAACTATGGCTACACCTTC	CASPADSRANYGYTF
NA	TRBV6-5	TRBJ1-6	NA	TGTGCCAGCAGTTATTCAGGGGAAAACTCACCCCTCCACTTT	CASSYSGENSPLHF
NA	TRBV5-1	TRBJ2-1	TRBD2	TGCGCCAGCAGTAGCGGGGGCTCCTACAATGAGCAGTTCTTC	CASSSGGSYNEQFF
NA	TRBV7-2	TRBJ2-7	NA	TGTGCCAGCAGCCCCCATGGTAGCGTAACCTACGAGCAGTACTTC	CASSPHGSVTYEQYF
NA	TRBV30	TRBJ1-4	NA	TGTGCCTGGTCGACAGGCTCTAATGAAAAACTGTTTTTT	CAWSTGSNEKLFF
NA	TRBV13	TRBJ1-4	NA	TGTGCCAGCAGATTTGGTGCAACTAATGAAAAACTGTTTTTT	CASRFGATNEKLFF
once	TRBV9	TRBJ1-6	NA	TGTGCCAGCAGCCCCGAACGGGGCCCCTATAATTCACCCCTCCACTTT	CASSPERGPYNSPLHF
once	TRBV5-4	TRBJ1-5	NA	TGTGCCAGCAGCTCTCCCAACCAGCCCCAGCATTTT	CASSSPNQPQHF
NA	TRBV6-6	TRBJ2-7	TRBD1	TGTGCCAGCAGTGAGGGACAGGGGATGTACGAGCAGTACTTC	CASSEGQGMYEQYF
NA	TRBV5-4	TRBJ1-3	NA	TGTGCCAGCAGCTTGGGGGCGGGAAACACCATATATTTT	CASSLGAGNTIYF
NA	TRBV23-1	TRBJ1-1	TRBD1	TGCGCCAGCAGTCTCTCCGGGACAGGGGACACTGAAGCTTTCTTT	CASSLSGTGDTEAFF
NA	TRBV5-4	TRBJ1-2	NA	TGTGCCAGCAGCCAGGACGGCTATGGCTACACCTTC	CASSQDGYGYTF
NA	TRBV6-5	TRBJ1-1	NA	TGTGCCAGCCGATTTGCGACGGCTTTCTTT	CASRFATAFF
NA	TRBV6-2/TRBV6-3	TRBJ2-3	NA	TGTGCCAGCAGTTACTCGAGTTTCACAGATACGCAGTATTTT	CASSYSSFTDTQYF
few	TRBV28	TRBJ1-5	NA	TGTGCCAGCAGTTTCAGCAATCAGCCCCAGCATTTT	CASSFSNQPQHF
NA	TRBV30	TRBJ1-2	NA	TGTGCCTGGAGTGTATTAACACGGCCCGGCCCGGGTGGCTACACCTTC	CAWSVLTRPGPGGYTF
NA	TRBV6-5	TRBJ2-1	NA	TGTGCCAGCAGTTACTCGTACGGCTCCTACAATGAGCAGTTCTTC	CASSYSYGSYNEQFF
NA	TRBV2	TRBJ1-2	TRBD1	TGTGCCAGCATTGGGACAGAAGCTAACTATGGCTACACCTTC	CASIGTEANYGYTF
NA	TRBV19	TRBJ2-2	NA	TGTGCCAGTAGCACGACAGGGAACACCGGGGAGCTGTTTTTT	CASSTTGNTGELFF
NA	TRBV6-4	TRBJ1-6	TRBD1	TGTGCCAGCAGTGACACATACAGGGGGAATTCACCCCTCCACTTT	CASSDTYRGNSPLHF
NA	TRBV7-9	TRBJ1-5	TRBD1	TGTGCCAGCAGCTCCGGACAGGGAGGGGAGCCCCAGCATTTT	CASSSGQGGEPQHF
NA	TRBV5-5	TRBJ1-2	TRBD1	TGTGCCAGCAGCGTACAGGGGGACTATGGCTACACCTTC	CASSVQGDYGYTF
NA	TRBV5-4	TRBJ1-1	NA	TGTGCCAGCAGCTCTCAGGGGTCGAACACTGAAGCTTTCTTT	CASSSQGSNTEAFF
NA	TRBV28	TRBJ2-3	NA	TGTGCCAGCAGCCCTCCTTCGGTCGATACGCAGTATTTT	CASSPPSVDTQYF
NA	TRBV15	TRBJ2-1	NA	TGTGCCACCAGCAGAGAGGGGATTCCCCCCTACAATGAGCAGTTCTTC	CATSREGIPPYNEQFF
NA	TRBV3-1/TRBV3-2	TRBJ1-4	TRBD1	TGTGCCAGCAGCCAACTGACAGGGCAAGACGAAAAACTGTTTTTT	CASSQLTGQDEKLFF
NA	TRBV7-2	TRBJ1-3	TRBD1	TGTGCCAGCAGCGAACAGGGGAGCTCTGGAAACACCATATATTTT	CASSEQGSSGNTIYF
NA	TRBV28	TRBJ2-5	NA	TGTGCCAGCAGTTTTCAAACGGAGACCCAGTACTTC	CASSFQTETQYF
NA	TRBV9	TRBJ1-1	NA	TGTGCCAGCAGCGTAGCTTTCGAGAACACTGAAGCTTTCTTT	CASSVAFENTEAFF